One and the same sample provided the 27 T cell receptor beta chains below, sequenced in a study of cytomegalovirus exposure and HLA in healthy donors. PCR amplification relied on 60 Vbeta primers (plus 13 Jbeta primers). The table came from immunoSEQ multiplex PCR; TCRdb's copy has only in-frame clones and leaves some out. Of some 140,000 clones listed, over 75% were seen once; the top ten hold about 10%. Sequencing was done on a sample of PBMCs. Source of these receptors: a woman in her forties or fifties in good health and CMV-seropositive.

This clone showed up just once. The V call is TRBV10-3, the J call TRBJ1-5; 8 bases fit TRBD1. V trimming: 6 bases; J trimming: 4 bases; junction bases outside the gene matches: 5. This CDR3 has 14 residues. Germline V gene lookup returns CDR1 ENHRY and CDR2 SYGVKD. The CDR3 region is CAISDRGGNQPQHF. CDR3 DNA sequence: TGTGCCATCAGCGACAGGGGTGGGAATCAGCCCCAGCATTTT.

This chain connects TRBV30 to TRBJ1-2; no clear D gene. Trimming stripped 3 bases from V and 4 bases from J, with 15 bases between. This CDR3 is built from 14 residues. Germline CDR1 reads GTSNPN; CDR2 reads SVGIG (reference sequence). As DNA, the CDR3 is TGTGCCTGGAGCCCCATCGAGGGAGGCTATGGCTACACCTTC. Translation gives CAWSPIEGGYGYTF.

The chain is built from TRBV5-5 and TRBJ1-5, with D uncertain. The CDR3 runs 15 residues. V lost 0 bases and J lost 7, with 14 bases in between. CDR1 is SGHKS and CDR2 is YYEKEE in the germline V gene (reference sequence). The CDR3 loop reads CASSLVAGLGQPQHF. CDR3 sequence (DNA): TGTGCCAGCAGCTTGGTGGCAGGTCTCGGCCAGCCCCAGCATTTT.

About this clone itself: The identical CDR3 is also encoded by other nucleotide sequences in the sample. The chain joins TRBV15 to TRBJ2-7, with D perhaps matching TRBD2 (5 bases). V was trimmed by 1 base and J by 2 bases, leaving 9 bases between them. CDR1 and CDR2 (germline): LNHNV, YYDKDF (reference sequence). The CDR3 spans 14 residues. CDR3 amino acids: CATSRGGLTYEQYF. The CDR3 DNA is TGTGCCACCAGCAGAGGCGGACTTACCTACGAGCAGTACTTC.

The CDR3 bases are TGTGCCAGCAGTTTAATCCCCCGGTGGGAGACCCAGTACTTC. Amino acids: CASSLIPRWETQYF. V is TRBV27 and J is TRBJ2-5; D is unclear. The CDR3 has 14 amino acids. The V end lost 2 bases, the J end lost 5 bases, and 12 bases lay between the germline ends. The germline V gene has CDR1 MNHEY and CDR2 SMNVEV (reference sequence).

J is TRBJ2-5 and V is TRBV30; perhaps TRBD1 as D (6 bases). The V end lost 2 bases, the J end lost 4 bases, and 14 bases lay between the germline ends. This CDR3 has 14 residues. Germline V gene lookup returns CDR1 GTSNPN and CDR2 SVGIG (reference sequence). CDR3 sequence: CAWSPLPGVETQYF. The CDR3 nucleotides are TGTGCCTGGAGTCCCCTCCCAGGGGTAGAGACCCAGTACTTC.

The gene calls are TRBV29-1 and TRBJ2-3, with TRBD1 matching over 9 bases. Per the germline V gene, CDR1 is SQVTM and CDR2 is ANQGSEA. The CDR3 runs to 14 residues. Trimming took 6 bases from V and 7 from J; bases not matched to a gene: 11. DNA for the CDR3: TGCAGCGTCCGACCGGGACAGGGATCATATACGCAGTATTTT. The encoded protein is CSVRPGQGSYTQYF.

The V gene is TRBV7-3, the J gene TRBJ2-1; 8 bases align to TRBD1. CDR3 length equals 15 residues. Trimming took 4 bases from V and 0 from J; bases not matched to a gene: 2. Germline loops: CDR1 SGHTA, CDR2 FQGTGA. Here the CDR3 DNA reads TGTGCCAGCAGCTCGACAGGGGACTCCTACAATGAGCAGTTCTTC. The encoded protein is CASSSTGDSYNEQFF.

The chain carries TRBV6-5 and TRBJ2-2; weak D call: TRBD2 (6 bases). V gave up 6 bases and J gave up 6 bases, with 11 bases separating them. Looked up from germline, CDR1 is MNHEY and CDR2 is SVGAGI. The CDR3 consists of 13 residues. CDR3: CASSLGGAGELFF. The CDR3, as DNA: TGTGCCAGCAGCCTCGGCGGGGCCGGGGAGCTGTTTTTT.

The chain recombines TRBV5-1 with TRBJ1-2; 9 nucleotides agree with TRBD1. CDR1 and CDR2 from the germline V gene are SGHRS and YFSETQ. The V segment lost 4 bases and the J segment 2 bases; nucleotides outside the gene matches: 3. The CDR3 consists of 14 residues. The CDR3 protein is CASSEQGANYGYTF. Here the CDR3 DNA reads TGCGCCAGCAGCGAACAGGGGGCGAACTATGGCTACACCTTC.

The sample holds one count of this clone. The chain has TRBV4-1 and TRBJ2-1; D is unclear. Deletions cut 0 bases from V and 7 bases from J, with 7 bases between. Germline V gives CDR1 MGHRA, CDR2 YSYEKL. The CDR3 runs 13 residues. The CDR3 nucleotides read TGCGCCAGCAGCCAAGACATGGCTAATGAGCAGTTCTTC. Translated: CASSQDMANEQFF.

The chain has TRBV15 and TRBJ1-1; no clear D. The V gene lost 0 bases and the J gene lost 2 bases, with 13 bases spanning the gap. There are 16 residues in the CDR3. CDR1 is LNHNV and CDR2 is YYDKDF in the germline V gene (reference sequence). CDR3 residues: CATSRELWQENTEAFF. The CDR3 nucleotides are TGTGCCACCAGCAGAGAGCTTTGGCAGGAAAACACTGAAGCTTTCTTT.

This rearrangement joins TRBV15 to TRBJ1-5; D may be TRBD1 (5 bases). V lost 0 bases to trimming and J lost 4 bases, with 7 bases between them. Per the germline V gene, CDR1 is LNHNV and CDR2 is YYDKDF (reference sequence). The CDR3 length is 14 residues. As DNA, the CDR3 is TGTGCCACCAGCAGAGATTCAGGGAATCAGCCCCAGCATTTT. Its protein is CATSRDSGNQPQHF.

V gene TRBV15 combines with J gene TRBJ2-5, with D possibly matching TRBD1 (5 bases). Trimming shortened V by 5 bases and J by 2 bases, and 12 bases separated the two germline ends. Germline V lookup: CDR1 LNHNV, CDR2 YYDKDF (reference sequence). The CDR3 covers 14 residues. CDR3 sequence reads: CATSGRQRQETQYF. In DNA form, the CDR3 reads TGTGCCACCAGCGGACGACAGAGACAAGAGACCCAGTACTTC.

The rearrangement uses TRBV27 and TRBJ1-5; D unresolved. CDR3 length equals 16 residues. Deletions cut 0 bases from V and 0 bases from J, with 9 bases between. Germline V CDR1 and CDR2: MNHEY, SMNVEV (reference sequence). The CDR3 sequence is CASSLSPEDSNQPQHF. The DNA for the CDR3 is TGTGCCAGCAGTTTATCTCCGGAGGATAGCAATCAGCCCCAGCATTTT.

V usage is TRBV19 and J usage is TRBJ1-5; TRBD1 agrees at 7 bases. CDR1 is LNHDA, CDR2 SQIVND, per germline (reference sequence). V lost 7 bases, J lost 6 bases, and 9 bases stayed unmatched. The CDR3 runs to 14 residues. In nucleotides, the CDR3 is TGTGCCAGTACCCTAGACAGGGAAAGTCAGCCCCAGCATTTT. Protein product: CASTLDRESQPQHF. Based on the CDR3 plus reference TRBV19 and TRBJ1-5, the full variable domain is DGGITQSPKYLFRKEGQNVTLSCEQNLNHDAMYWYRQDPGQGLRLIYYSQIVNDFQKGDIAEGYSVSREKKESFPLTVTSAQKNPTAFYLCASTLDRESQPQHFGDGTRLSIL.

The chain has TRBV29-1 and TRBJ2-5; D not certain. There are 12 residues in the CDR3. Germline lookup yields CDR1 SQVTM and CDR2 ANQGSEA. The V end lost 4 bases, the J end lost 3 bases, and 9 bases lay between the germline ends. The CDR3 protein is CSVVGTEETQYF. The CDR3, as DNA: TGCAGCGTTGTAGGAACAGAAGAGACCCAGTACTTC.

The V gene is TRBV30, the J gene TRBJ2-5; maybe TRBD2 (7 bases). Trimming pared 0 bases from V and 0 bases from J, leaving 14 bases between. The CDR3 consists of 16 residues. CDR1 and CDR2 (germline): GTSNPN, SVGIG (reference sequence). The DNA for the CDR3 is TGTGCCTGGAGTGTGGGGGGGGCTGGATACCAAGAGACCCAGTACTTC. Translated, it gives CAWSVGGAGYQETQYF.

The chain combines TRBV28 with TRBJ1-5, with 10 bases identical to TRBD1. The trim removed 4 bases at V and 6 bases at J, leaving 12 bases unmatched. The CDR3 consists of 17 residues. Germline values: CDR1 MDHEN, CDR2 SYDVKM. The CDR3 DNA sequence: TGTGCCAGCAGTTCCCAGCAGGGACAGGGGAAAAGTCAGCCCCAGCATTTT. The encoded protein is CASSSQQGQGKSQPQHF.

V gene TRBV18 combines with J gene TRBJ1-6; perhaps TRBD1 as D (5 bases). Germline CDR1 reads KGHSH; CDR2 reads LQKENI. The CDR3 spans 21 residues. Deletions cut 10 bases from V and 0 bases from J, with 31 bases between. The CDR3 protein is CAIPVVWGVSLPSSYNSPLHF. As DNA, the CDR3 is TGTGCCATCCCCGTGGTGTGGGGGGTTTCCCTTCCTAGCTCCTATAATTCACCCCTCCACTTT.

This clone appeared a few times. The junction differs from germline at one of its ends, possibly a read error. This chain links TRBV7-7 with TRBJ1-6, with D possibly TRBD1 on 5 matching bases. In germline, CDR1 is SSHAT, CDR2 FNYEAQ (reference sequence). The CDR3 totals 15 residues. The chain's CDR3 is CASSLEAGSNSPLHF. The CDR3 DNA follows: TGTGCTAGCAGCTTAGAGGCAGGGTCCAATTCACCCCTCCACTTT.

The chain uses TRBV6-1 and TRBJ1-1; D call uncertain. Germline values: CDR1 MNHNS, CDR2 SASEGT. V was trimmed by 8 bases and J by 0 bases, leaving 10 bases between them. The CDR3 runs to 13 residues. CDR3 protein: CASVLGMNTEAFF. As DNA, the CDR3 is TGTGCCAGCGTCCTAGGAATGAACACTGAAGCTTTCTTT.

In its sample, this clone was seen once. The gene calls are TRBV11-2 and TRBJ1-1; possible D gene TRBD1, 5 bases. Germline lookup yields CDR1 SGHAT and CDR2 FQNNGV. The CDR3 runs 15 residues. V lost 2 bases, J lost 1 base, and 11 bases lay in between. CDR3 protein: CASSLNTGSNTEAFF. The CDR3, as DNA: TGTGCCAGCAGCTTAAATACAGGATCGAACACTGAAGCTTTCTTT.

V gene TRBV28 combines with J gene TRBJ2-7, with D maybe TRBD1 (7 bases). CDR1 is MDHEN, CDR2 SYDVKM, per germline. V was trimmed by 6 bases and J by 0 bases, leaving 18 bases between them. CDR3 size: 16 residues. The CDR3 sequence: CASRGTPGQLSYEQYF. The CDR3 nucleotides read TGTGCCAGCAGGGGGACTCCGGGACAGCTCTCCTACGAGCAGTACTTC. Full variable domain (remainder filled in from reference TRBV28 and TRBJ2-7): DVKVTQSSRYLVKRTGEKVFLECVQDMDHENMFWYRQDPGLGLRLIYFSYDVKMKEKGDIPEGYSVSREKKERFSLILESASTNQTSMYLCASRGTPGQLSYEQYFGPGTRLTVT.

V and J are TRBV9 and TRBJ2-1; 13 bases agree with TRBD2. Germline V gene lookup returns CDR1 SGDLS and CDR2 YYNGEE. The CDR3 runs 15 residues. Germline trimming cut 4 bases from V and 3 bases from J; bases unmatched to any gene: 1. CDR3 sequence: CASSTSGGGYNEQFF. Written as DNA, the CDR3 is TGTGCCAGCAGCACTAGCGGGGGGGGCTACAATGAGCAGTTCTTC.

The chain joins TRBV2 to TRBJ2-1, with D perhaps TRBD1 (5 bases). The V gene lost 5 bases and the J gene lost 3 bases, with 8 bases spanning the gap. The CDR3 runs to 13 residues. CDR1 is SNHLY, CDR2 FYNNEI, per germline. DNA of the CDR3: TGTGCCAGCAGTCGACAGTACTACAATGAGCAGTTCTTC. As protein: CASSRQYYNEQFF.

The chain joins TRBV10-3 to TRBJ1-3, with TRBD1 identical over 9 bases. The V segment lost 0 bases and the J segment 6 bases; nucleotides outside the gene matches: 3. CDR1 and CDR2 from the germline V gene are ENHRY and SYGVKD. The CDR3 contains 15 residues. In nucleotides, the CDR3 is TGTGCCATCAGTGAGTCGACAGGGGGTACAAACACCATATATTTT. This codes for CAISESTGGTNTIYF.